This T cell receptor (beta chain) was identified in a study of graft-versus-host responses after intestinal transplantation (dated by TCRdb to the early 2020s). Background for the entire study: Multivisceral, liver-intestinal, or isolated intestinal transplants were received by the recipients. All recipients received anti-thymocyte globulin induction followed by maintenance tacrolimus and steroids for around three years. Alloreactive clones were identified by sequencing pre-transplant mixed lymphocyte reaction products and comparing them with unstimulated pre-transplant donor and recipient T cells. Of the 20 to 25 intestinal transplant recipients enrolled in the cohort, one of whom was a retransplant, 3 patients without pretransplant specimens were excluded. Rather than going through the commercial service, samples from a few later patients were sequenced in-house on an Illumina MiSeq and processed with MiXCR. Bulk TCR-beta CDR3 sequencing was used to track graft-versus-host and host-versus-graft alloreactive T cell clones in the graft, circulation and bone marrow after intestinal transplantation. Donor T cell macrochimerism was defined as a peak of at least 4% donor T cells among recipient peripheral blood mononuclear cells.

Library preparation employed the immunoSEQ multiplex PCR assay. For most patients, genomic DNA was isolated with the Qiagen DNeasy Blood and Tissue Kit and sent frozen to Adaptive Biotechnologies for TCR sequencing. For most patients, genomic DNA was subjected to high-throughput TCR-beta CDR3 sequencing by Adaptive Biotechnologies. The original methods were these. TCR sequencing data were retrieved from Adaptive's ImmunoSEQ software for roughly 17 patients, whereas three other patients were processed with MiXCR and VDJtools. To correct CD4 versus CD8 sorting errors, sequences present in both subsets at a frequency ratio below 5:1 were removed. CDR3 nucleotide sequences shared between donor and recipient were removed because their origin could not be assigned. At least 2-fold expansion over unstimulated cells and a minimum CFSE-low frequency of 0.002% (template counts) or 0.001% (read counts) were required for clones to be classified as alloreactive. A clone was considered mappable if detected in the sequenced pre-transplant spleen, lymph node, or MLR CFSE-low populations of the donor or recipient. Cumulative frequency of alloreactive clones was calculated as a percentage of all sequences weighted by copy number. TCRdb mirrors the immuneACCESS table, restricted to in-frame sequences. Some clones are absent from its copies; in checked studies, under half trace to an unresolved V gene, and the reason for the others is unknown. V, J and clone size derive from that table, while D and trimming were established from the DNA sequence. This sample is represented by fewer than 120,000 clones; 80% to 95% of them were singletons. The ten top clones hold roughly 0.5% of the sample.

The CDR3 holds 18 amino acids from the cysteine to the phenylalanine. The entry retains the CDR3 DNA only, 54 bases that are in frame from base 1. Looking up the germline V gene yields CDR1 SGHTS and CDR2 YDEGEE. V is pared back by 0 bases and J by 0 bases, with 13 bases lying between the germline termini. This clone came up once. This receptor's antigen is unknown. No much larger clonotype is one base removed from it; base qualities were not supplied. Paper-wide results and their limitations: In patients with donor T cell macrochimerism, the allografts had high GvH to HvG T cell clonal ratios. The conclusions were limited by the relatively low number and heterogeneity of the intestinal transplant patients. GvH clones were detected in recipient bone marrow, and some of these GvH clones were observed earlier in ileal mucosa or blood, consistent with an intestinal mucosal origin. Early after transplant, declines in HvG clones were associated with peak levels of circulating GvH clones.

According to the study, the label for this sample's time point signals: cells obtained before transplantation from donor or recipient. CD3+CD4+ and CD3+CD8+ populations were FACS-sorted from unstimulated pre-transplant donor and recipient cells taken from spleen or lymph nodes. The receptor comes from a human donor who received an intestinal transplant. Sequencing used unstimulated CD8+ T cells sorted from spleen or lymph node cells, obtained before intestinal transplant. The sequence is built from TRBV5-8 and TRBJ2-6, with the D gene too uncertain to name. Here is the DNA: TGTGCCAGCAGCTTGGAGGCTTCGGAATACTCTGGGGCCAACGTCCTGACTTTC. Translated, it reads CASSLEASEYSGANVLTF.